The 20 T cell receptor beta chains listed next were all sequenced from one sample in a study of glioma-infiltrating T cells after dendritic cell vaccination. Assay used: immunoSEQ multiplex PCR; TCRdb lists only in-frame clones, some missing. Among around 97,000 clones listed, roughly 80% were seen once. Sequenced here: blood, sampled before dendritic cell vaccination. The receptors originated from a human donor with glioblastoma.

The chain is built from TRBV6-6 and TRBJ2-4; tentatively, D is TRBD2 (6 bases). This CDR3 comprises 15 residues. V lost 1 base, J lost 6 bases, and 13 bases lay in between. CDR1 is MNHNY, CDR2 SVGAGI, per germline (reference sequence). The CDR3, as DNA: TGTGCCAGCAGTTACTGGCCGGGAGCCGGAAACATTCAGTACTTC. It codes for CASSYWPGAGNIQYF.

The chain carries TRBV7-9 and TRBJ2-2; 9 bases are a match to TRBD1. This CDR3 contains 16 residues. Trimming cost V 5 bases and J 3 bases; bases outside gene matches: 7. Germline V gene sequence: CDR1 SEHNR, CDR2 FQNEAQ (reference sequence). For the CDR3, the DNA is TGTGCCAGCAGCACCCGGACAGGGGCGGACACCGGGGAGCTGTTTTTT. Translation: CASSTRTGADTGELFF.

The chain combines TRBV2 with TRBJ2-3; 8 bases line up with TRBD2. The ends lost 5 bases at V and 2 bases at J; junction bases unmatched: 9. From germline, CDR1 is SNHLY and CDR2 FYNNEI. This CDR3 has 16 residues. CDR3 DNA sequence: TGTGCCAGCAGTATGCTGGGACTAGAGGACACAGATACGCAGTATTTT. It encodes CASSMLGLEDTDTQYF.

This chain uses TRBV11-2 with TRBJ1-6; tentative D call: TRBD1 (6 bases). V dropped 2 bases and J dropped 7 bases, with 9 bases sitting between them. This CDR3 has 14 residues. CDR1 and CDR2 (germline): SGHAT, FQNNGV. The CDR3 coding sequence is TGTGCCAGCAGCTTACCAGGGGCAAATTCACCCCTCCACTTT. It codes for CASSLPGANSPLHF.

Here the CDR3 DNA reads TGTGCCAGCACCGAAGAGTTCGGGATTAGCAATCAGCCCCAGCATTTT. Translating it yields CASTEEFGISNQPQHF. The chain uses TRBV2 and TRBJ1-5; D uncertain. Trimming stripped 7 bases from V and 0 bases from J, with 16 bases between. Germline V gene data show CDR1 as SNHLY and CDR2 as FYNNEI. The CDR3 has 16 amino acids. The entire variable domain, with the rest obtained from reference TRBV2 and TRBJ1-5, is as follows: EPEVTQTPSHQVTQMGQEVILRCVPISNHLYFYWYRQILGQKVEFLVSFYNNEISEKSEIFDDQFSVERPDGSNFTLKIRSTKLEDSAMYFCASTEEFGISNQPQHFGDGTRLSIL.

The chain has TRBV20-1 and TRBJ2-7, with 8 bases that match TRBD1. With 5 bases clipped from V and 6 bases from J, the junction kept 3 bases outside the gene matches. Germline V CDR1 and CDR2: DFQATT, SNEGSKA (reference sequence). The CDR3 spans 11 residues. The chain's CDR3 is CSAPGGGEQYF. As DNA, the CDR3 is TGCAGTGCTCCAGGGGGCGGCGAGCAGTACTTC.

V gene TRBV30 combines with J gene TRBJ1-3; a possible D gene is TRBD1 (5 bases). CDR1 GTSNPN and CDR2 SVGIG come from the germline V gene (reference sequence). This CDR3 contains 16 residues. V was shortened by 0 bases and J by 0 bases, with 12 bases between the two germline ends. CDR3 sequence: CAWSVRGTNSGNTIYF. DNA of the CDR3: TGTGCCTGGAGTGTTCGGGGGACCAACTCTGGAAACACCATATATTTT. Using reference TRBV30 and TRBJ1-3 for the parts outside the CDR3, the full variable domain is SQTIHQWPATLVQPVGSPLSLECTVEGTSNPNLYWYRQAAGRGLQLLFYSVGIGQISSEVPQNLSASRPQDRQFILSSKKLLLSDSGFYLCAWSVRGTNSGNTIYFGEGSWLTVV.

Details on this clone: The sample carries other DNA sequences with the same CDR3. The chain employs TRBV5-4 and TRBJ1-1; D is uncertain. The CDR3 is 14 amino acids. The germline gives CDR1 SGHNT, CDR2 YYREEE (reference sequence). Trimming took 2 bases from V and 7 from J, leaving 15 bases between them. This chain's CDR3 is CASSFYVGDGEAFF. The CDR3, as DNA: TGTGCCAGCAGCTTTTACGTAGGAGATGGTGAAGCTTTCTTT.

V and J are TRBV2 and TRBJ2-2; D ambiguous. V lost 1 base and J lost 5, with 5 bases in between. The CDR3 length is 13 residues. From germline, CDR1 is SNHLY and CDR2 FYNNEI. The CDR3 DNA reads TGTGCCAGCAGTGAAGGGCAAACCGGGGAGCTGTTTTTT. It specifies CASSEGQTGELFF.

This chain joins TRBV5-5 and TRBJ1-1; no clear D gene. The V end lost 5 bases, the J end lost 4 bases, and 18 bases lay between the germline ends. CDR3 length: 15 residues. CDR1 is SGHKS, CDR2 YYEKEE, per germline (reference sequence). The CDR3 DNA sequence: TGTGCCAGCAGTAAATACGAGGGAGGGAGCACTGAAGCTTTCTTT. This translates into CASSKYEGGSTEAFF.

The V call is TRBV5-1, the J call TRBJ1-6, with D unclear. The V end lost 0 bases, the J end lost 7 bases, and 14 bases lay between the germline ends. The CDR3 runs to 16 residues. CDR1 is SGHRS, CDR2 YFSETQ, per germline. CDR3 residues: CASSLAVSGGNSPLHF. For the CDR3, the DNA is TGCGCCAGCAGCTTGGCGGTCTCAGGCGGGAATTCACCCCTCCACTTT.

This chain uses TRBV9 with TRBJ1-3, with TRBD1 matching 9 bases. The CDR3 loop spans 17 amino acids. Germline V gives CDR1 SGDLS, CDR2 YYNGEE. The V segment lost 3 bases and the J segment 7 bases; nucleotides outside the gene matches: 14. The CDR3 is CASSGDRSGTGWNTIYF. The CDR3 DNA sequence: TGTGCCAGCAGCGGGGACCGTTCCGGGACAGGGTGGAACACCATATATTTT.

This clone has a count of ten or more. This chain joins TRBV5-6 and TRBJ2-2; no clear D. This CDR3 has 15 amino acids. Germline CDR1 reads SGHDT; CDR2 reads YYEEEE. Trimming took 4 bases from V and 5 from J, leaving 15 bases between them. CDR3 nucleotide sequence: TGTGCCAGCAGCCGATATCCCATGGAGACCGGGGAGCTGTTTTTT. Protein sequence: CASSRYPMETGELFF.

V usage is TRBV12-5 and J usage is TRBJ2-3; 7 nucleotides align to TRBD1. V shed 5 bases, J shed 2 bases, and the junction held 4 bases outside the gene matches. This CDR3 spans 14 amino acids. The germline gives CDR1 LGHNT, CDR2 FRNRAP. CDR3 in DNA: TGTGCTAGTGGTCGGGACAGAAACACAGATACGCAGTATTTT. Its protein product is CASGRDRNTDTQYF.

The V gene is TRBV18, the J gene TRBJ1-6; D gene ambiguous. The V end lost 6 bases, the J end lost 6 bases, and 12 bases lay between the germline ends. There are 14 residues in the CDR3. Germline values: CDR1 KGHSH, CDR2 LQKENI. The CDR3 loop is CASSRGAFNSPLHF. The CDR3 DNA reads as TGTGCCAGCTCCCGGGGAGCCTTTAATTCACCCCTCCACTTT.

The rearrangement joins TRBV11-2 to TRBJ1-2; D is unresolved. The ends were cut back, 0 bases at V and 14 bases at J, with 16 bases in the middle. Germline V gene data show CDR1 as SGHAT and CDR2 as FQNNGV. The CDR3 loop spans 13 amino acids. The CDR3 coding sequence is TGTGCCAGCAGCTTAGACTCGAACCCGGGTGAAACCTTC. It specifies CASSLDSNPGETF.

As concerns this clone: This CDR3 is also generated by other DNA sequences in the sample. The chain joins TRBV30 to TRBJ2-4, with 9 bases identical to TRBD2. This CDR3 has 16 residues. J gave up 1 base and V 0 bases, and 4 bases lay outside the gene matches. Germline CDR1 and CDR2: GTSNPN and SVGIG (reference sequence). CDR3 DNA sequence: TGTGCCTGGAGTGTACTAAGCGGGGGGGCCAAAAACATTCAGTACTTC. Translation: CAWSVLSGGAKNIQYF.

V usage is TRBV10-2 and J usage is TRBJ2-7, with 9 bases aligning to TRBD2. Germline V gene data show CDR1 as WSHSY and CDR2 as SAAADI. The V and J ends lost 3 bases and 6 bases, in that order; junction bases with no gene match: 6. This CDR3 spans 14 amino acids. CDR3 DNA sequence: TGCGCCAGCAGTGATGGGACTAGCAAGGGCGAGCAGTACTTC. This sequence encodes CASSDGTSKGEQYF.

This chain joins TRBV27 and TRBJ1-1, with D possibly being TRBD1 (6 bases). The CDR3 is 13 residues long. Germline values: CDR1 MNHEY, CDR2 SMNVEV (reference sequence). Trimming stripped 0 bases from V and 5 bases from J, with 7 bases between. In DNA form, the CDR3 reads TGTGCCAGCAGTTTATCGAGGGGGACTGAAGCTTTCTTT. Residues: CASSLSRGTEAFF.

The V gene is TRBV5-4, the J gene TRBJ2-7; TRBD2 agrees at 13 bases. This CDR3 is built from 16 residues. The V gene's germline CDR1 is SGHNT and CDR2 YYREEE (reference sequence). The trim removed 0 bases at V and 6 bases at J, leaving 6 bases unmatched. CDR3 residues: CASSLEGGLAGFEQYF. In DNA form, the CDR3 reads TGTGCCAGCAGCTTGGAGGGGGGACTAGCGGGGTTCGAGCAGTACTTC.